One sample yielded the 4 T cell receptor beta chains listed below, sequenced in a study of blood T cell repertoires in COVID-19. Profiled with immunoSEQ multiplex PCR; TCRdb holds only in-frame clones, not every one. Here the sample spans about 120,000 clones, 87% being singletons. Sample: peripheral blood. The receptors were gathered from a woman aged 45-65 years with acute or convalescent COVID-19.

This clone was seen a single time. The genes are TRBV18 and TRBJ1-6, with D possibly matching TRBD1 (6 bases). Germline V gene lookup returns CDR1 KGHSH and CDR2 LQKENI. The CDR3 runs to 14 residues. V lost 4 bases to trimming and J lost 3 bases, with 7 bases between them. Here the CDR3 reads CASSRDNYNSPLHF. The CDR3 coding sequence is TGTGCCAGCTCACGGGACAACTATAATTCACCCCTCCACTTT. Filled out from reference TRBV18 and TRBJ1-6, the complete variable domain reads NAGVMQNPRHLVRRRGQEARLRCSPMKGHSHVYWYRQLPEEGLKFMVYLQKENIIDESGMPKERFSAEFPKEGPSILRIQQVVRGDSAAYFCASSRDNYNSPLHFGNGTRLTVT.

V and J are TRBV29-1 and TRBJ2-3; no clear D gene. Germline assignment: CDR1 SQVTM and CDR2 ANQGSEA. V was clipped by 4 bases and J by 0 bases, with 11 bases between them. This CDR3 region has 14 residues. CDR3 amino acids: CSVGVRSSTDTQYF. The CDR3 nucleotides are TGCAGCGTTGGAGTCCGGAGTAGCACAGATACGCAGTATTTT.

The chain combines TRBV6-5 with TRBJ1-4; no definite D call. V gave up 8 bases and J gave up 10 bases, with 20 bases separating them. Germline V gives CDR1 MNHEY, CDR2 SVGAGI. The CDR3 is made up of 14 amino acids. Written as DNA, the CDR3 is TGTGCCAGCGCCGGGCACGTGGAGGCGTCAAAACTGTTTTTT. Protein: CASAGHVEASKLFF.

The chain has TRBV6-6 and TRBJ2-7; 7 nucleotides agree with TRBD1. Germline V gene data show CDR1 as MNHNY and CDR2 as SVGAGI (reference sequence). V shed 2 bases and J 4 bases; nucleotides not matched to a gene: 5. This CDR3 spans 14 amino acids. The DNA for the CDR3 is TGTGCCAGCAGTTACGGGACAGAAGTTTACGAGCAGTACTTC. Translated, it gives CASSYGTEVYEQYF.